Each of the 22 T cell receptor beta chains below was sequenced from the same sample in a study of blood T cells in healthy people across ages. Combining a sample-barcoded 5' primer with a J-beta primer mix, a second PCR ran for 7 to 11 cycles. TCRdb re-analysed the 5' RACE reads in MiXCR, keeping a single row per CDR3 protein. The repertoire consists of more than 800,000 distinct CDR3 sequences, with more than 40% occurring once and the leading ten covering approximately 17%. The specimen sequenced was blood. These receptors were obtained from a woman aged 60-75 years in good health.

The CDR3 sequence: CASRNRDGSYEQYF. CDR3 nucleotide sequence: TGTGCCAGCAGAAATAGGGACGGAAGCTACGAGCAGTACTTC. This chain connects TRBV27 to TRBJ2-7; possibly TRBD1 or TRBD2 for D (5 bases each). V was shortened by 6 bases and J by 3 bases, with 15 bases between the two germline ends. Germline V gene lookup returns CDR1 MNHEY and CDR2 SMNVEV (reference sequence). This CDR3 spans 14 amino acids.

CDR3 sequence (DNA): TGTGCCAGCAGCTTCGGGACGAGGGATAGCAATCAGCCCCAGCATTTT. Translation gives CASSFGTRDSNQPQHF. This chain connects TRBV7-6 to TRBJ1-5; perhaps TRBD1 as D (5 bases). Trimming pared 3 bases from V and 0 bases from J, leaving 12 bases between. Per the germline V gene, CDR1 is SGHVS and CDR2 is FNYEAQ. The CDR3 covers 16 residues.

The V call is TRBV5-6, the J call TRBJ2-1; D may be TRBD1 or TRBD2 (5 bases each). The CDR3 contains 14 residues. CDR1 and CDR2 from the germline V gene are SGHDT and YYEEEE. V lost 4 bases to trimming and J lost 7 bases, with 15 bases between them. The CDR3 spells CASSILGPTNEQFF. In DNA, the CDR3 is TGTGCCAGCAGCATACTGGGACCAACGAATGAGCAGTTCTTC. Supplemented by reference TRBV5-6 and TRBJ2-1, the full variable domain reads DAGVTQSPTHLIKTRGQQVTLRCSPKSGHDTVSWYQQALGQGPQFIFQYYEEEERQRGNFPDRFSGHQFPNYSSELNVNALLLGDSALYLCASSILGPTNEQFFGPGTRLTVL.

This clonotype was picked up a small number of times. The chain joins TRBV12-3 or TRBV12-4 to TRBJ2-1, with 9 bases that match TRBD2. J gave up 7 bases and V 2 bases, and 6 bases lay outside the gene matches. This CDR3 contains 15 residues. The CDR3 nucleotides are TGTGCCAGCAGTTTAAGGAACCTAGCGGGGAATGAGCAGTTCTTC. Encoded protein: CASSLRNLAGNEQFF.

The chain carries TRBV6-6 and TRBJ2-2, with TRBD1 as a possible D gene (6 bases). The V and J ends lost 6 bases and 5 bases respectively, with 13 bases between them. Germline V gene data show CDR1 as MNHNY and CDR2 as SVGAGI (reference sequence). CDR3 length: 14 residues. CDR3 coding DNA: TGTGCCAGCAGCAATGGGGGCCGAACCGGGGAGCTGTTTTTT. Encoded protein: CASSNGGRTGELFF.

On this clonotype itself: Since a much larger clone is just one base distant, this may be a read error. V and J are TRBV7-2 and TRBJ2-5; D may match TRBD1 or TRBD2 (6 bases each). The germline V and J ends were trimmed by 5 bases and 9 bases, with 16 bases remaining between them. The CDR3 length is 13 residues. The germline gives CDR1 SGHTA, CDR2 FQGNSA. For the CDR3, the DNA is TGTGCCAGCAGCAAAAGGGTGGAGGGGGCCCAGTACTTC. Amino acids: CASSKRVEGAQYF.

The chain links TRBV6-4 to TRBJ2-3; D is unclear. Germline V gives CDR1 MRHNA, CDR2 SNTAGT. V lost 2 bases and J 6 bases, leaving 6 bases between the germline ends. The CDR3 spans 12 residues. Here the CDR3 reads CASSDRYDTQYF. The DNA of the CDR3 is TGTGCCAGCAGTGACCGGTATGATACGCAGTATTTT.

The gene calls are TRBV10-3 and TRBJ1-4, with unresolved D. Germline CDR1 is ENHRY and CDR2 is SYGVKD. This CDR3 is 13 amino acids long. Trimming took off 6 bases at V and 7 bases at J, with 12 bases between the two ends. The CDR3 nucleotides read TGTGCCATCAGGGAATGGAGGGCTGAAAAACTGTTTTTT. This codes for CAIREWRAEKLFF.

The V and J genes are TRBV6-2 or TRBV6-3 and TRBJ2-3; TRBD2 matches at 10 bases. The CDR3 runs 19 residues. CDR1 MNHEY and CDR2 SVGEGT come from the germline V gene. V was pared by 0 bases and J by 2 bases, with 11 bases of the junction left unmatched. CDR3 in DNA: TGTGCCAGCAGTTACTCTAGCGGGGGGCCCTTTGGGTCCACAGATACGCAGTATTTT. Its translation: CASSYSSGGPFGSTDTQYF.

This rearrangement joins TRBV12-3 or TRBV12-4 to TRBJ2-3; tentatively, D is TRBD2 (6 bases). This CDR3 is built from 14 residues. Trimming took off 7 bases at V and 4 bases at J, with 15 bases between the two ends. Here the CDR3 DNA reads TGTGCCAGCACCCCAGGGTCTAGCGCAGATACGCAGTATTTT. It specifies CASTPGSSADTQYF.

This clonotype was seen only a few times. The rearrangement joins TRBV10-3 to TRBJ2-7, with D maybe TRBD2 (5 bases). The CDR3 is 16 amino acids. Between the trimmed V and J ends, which lost 4 bases and 3 bases, there was a span of 19 bases. Germline-derived CDR1 and CDR2 are ENHRY and SYGVKD. As DNA, the CDR3 is TGTGCCATCAGTGGGGCCGGAGGCGGCTCCGTCTACGAGCAGTACTTC. Encoded protein: CAISGAGGGSVYEQYF.

The gene calls are TRBV20-1 and TRBJ1-1, with unresolved D. Germline assignment: CDR1 DFQATT and CDR2 SNEGSKA (reference sequence). There are 14 residues in the CDR3. Trimming left V 0 bases short and J 4 bases short, with 12 bases between. This CDR3 reads CSARDVPHSTEAFF. The CDR3 DNA reads TGCAGTGCTAGAGACGTCCCCCACAGCACTGAAGCTTTCTTT.

V and J are TRBV28 and TRBJ1-5; D uncertain. There are 14 residues in the CDR3. The V gene lost 1 base and the J gene lost 3 bases, with 7 bases spanning the gap. Germline values: CDR1 MDHEN, CDR2 SYDVKM. As DNA, the CDR3 is TGTGCCAGCAGTTTATCCCAGGCCAATCAGCCCCAGCATTTT. Translating gives CASSLSQANQPQHF.

The CDR3 protein is CASSLFRVALSYNEQFF. In DNA form, the CDR3 reads TGTGCCAGCAGCTTATTCCGGGTAGCTCTGTCTTACAATGAGCAGTTCTTC. The chain employs TRBV7-2 and TRBJ2-1; D gene uncertain. The CDR3 length is 17 residues. Trimming shortened V by 2 bases and J by 4 bases, and 18 bases separated the two germline ends. Germline CDR1 SGHTA, CDR2 FQGNSA.

The chain has TRBV12-3 or TRBV12-4 and TRBJ2-5, with D unresolved. The closer fit of TRBJ2-7 to the DNA end suggests the J call may be wrong. The CDR3 consists of 14 residues. CDR3 protein: CASSPRYSFYEQYF. The CDR3 region has the DNA TGTGCCAGCAGCCCCCGGTACTCATTCTACGAGCAGTACTTC.

V and J are TRBV27 and TRBJ1-2; 9 nucleotides line up with TRBD1. The V segment lost 6 bases and the J segment 0 bases; nucleotides outside the gene matches: 11. CDR3 length equals 17 residues. Per the germline V gene, CDR1 is MNHEY and CDR2 is SMNVEV (reference sequence). CDR3 residues: CASSYRGPHLSNYGYTF. DNA of the CDR3: TGTGCCAGCAGCTACAGGGGGCCCCACCTCTCTAACTATGGCTACACCTTC.

As for this clonotype: At one end, the junction sequence differs from germline, possibly due to a read error. J is TRBJ2-7 and V is TRBV28; D not resolved. The CDR3 spans 12 residues. In germline, CDR1 is MDHEN, CDR2 SYDVKM. For the CDR3, the DNA is TGTACCAGCAGCTCTCTCTCCTACGAGCAGTACTTC. Its protein product is CTSSSLSYEQYF. The full variable domain, in which reference TRBV28 and TRBJ2-7 provide the parts outside the CDR3, is DVKVTQSSRYLVKRTGEKVFLECVQDMDHENMFWYRQDPGLGLRLIYFSYDVKMKEKGDIPEGYSVSREKKERFSLILESASTNQTSMYLCTSSSLSYEQYFGPGTRLTVT.

The chain is built from TRBV6-4 and TRBJ1-2; D remains ambiguous. The V and J ends lost 6 bases and 7 bases respectively, with 9 bases between them. CDR1 MRHNA and CDR2 SNTAGT come from the germline V gene. This CDR3 spans 11 amino acids. The chain's CDR3 is CASRRFCGYTF. The CDR3 region has the DNA TGTGCCAGCAGGCGTTTTTGTGGCTACACCTTC.

The gene calls are TRBV20-1 and TRBJ1-6, with 8 nucleotides matching TRBD1. CDR3 length equals 16 residues. Losses at the gene ends were 1 base for V and 7 bases for J; bases not matched to a gene: 9. CDR1 and CDR2 from the germline V gene are DFQATT and SNEGSKA (reference sequence). CDR3 in amino acids: CSARVRGTGPNSPLHF. In DNA, the CDR3 is TGCAGTGCTAGAGTGCGGGGGACAGGCCCCAATTCACCCCTCCACTTT.

This chain connects TRBV12-3 or TRBV12-4 to TRBJ2-5; no clear D. The CDR3 covers 14 residues. V shed 7 bases and J shed 13 bases, with 25 bases lying between them. The CDR3 nucleotides read TGTGCCAGCAAGCCCCGCGGCCCTACCTACGAGCGGTACTTC. Translation: CASKPRGPTYERYF.

This clonotype was found a few times. The chain links TRBV14 to TRBJ2-5; TRBD1 aligns across 10 bases. This CDR3 has 15 amino acids. Germline CDR1 SGHDN, CDR2 FVKESK. With V trimmed by 4 bases and J by 2 bases, 4 bases remained unmatched. The DNA for the CDR3 is TGTGCCAGCAGCCGTTGGACAGGGGGGCAAGAGACCCAGTACTTC. It is translated as CASSRWTGGQETQYF.

The rearrangement uses TRBV11-2 and TRBJ2-1; TRBD2 matches at 8 bases. Trimming cost V 5 bases and J 4 bases; bases outside gene matches: 10. The CDR3 sequence is 16 residues long. Germline assignment: CDR1 SGHAT and CDR2 FQNNGV. The DNA for the CDR3 is TGTGCCAGCAGCCTAGTTGGCGGGAGGTCTTACAATGAGCAGTTCTTC. Amino acids: CASSLVGGRSYNEQFF. Complete variable domain (other parts from reference TRBV11-2 and TRBJ2-1): EAGVAQSPRYKIIEKRQSVAFWCNPISGHATLYWYQQILGQGPKLLIQFQNNGVVDDSQLPKDRFSAERLKGVDSTLKIQPAKLEDSAVYLCASSLVGGRSYNEQFFGPGTRLTVL.